The 8 T cell receptor beta chains reported below all come from one sample, sequenced in a study of CD8+CD57+ T cells in acquired aplastic anemia. All sequencing subjects had displayed CD8+CD57+ cell expansion on flow cytometry. Genomic DNA acted as the template from which TCR beta VDJ combination and CDR3 sequence profiling were carried out. TCRdb re-called the reads through MiXCR, storing one row per CDR3 protein. The sample consists of about 98,000 distinct CDR3 sequences, about 63% of them appearing once. The sample consisted of sorted CD4+, CD8+, or CD8+CD57+ T cells (not recorded which) from PBMCs. The receptors were sampled from a human donor with aplastic anemia.

This clonotype was seen more than once but under ten times. The J gene is TRBJ2-7, the V gene TRBV20-1; 11 nucleotides align to TRBD2. Germline assignment: CDR1 DFQATT and CDR2 SNEGSKA (reference sequence). Trimming removed 0 bases from V and 1 base from J; junction bases left unmatched: 8. The length of the CDR3 is 17 residues. The CDR3 nucleotides read TGCAGTGCTAGAGAAGTCCCTCTAGCGGGAGGATCCTACGAGCAGTACTTC. This encodes CSAREVPLAGGSYEQYF.

On this clonotype itself: A junction end diverges from the germline sequence, so it may reflect a read error. The chain has TRBV2 and TRBJ1-5; D gene unclear. The CDR3 loop spans 14 amino acids. CDR1 is SNHLY and CDR2 is FYNNEI in the germline V gene. The CDR3 DNA reads TGTGCCAGCAGTGAGAGCGTTAGCGATCAGCCCCAGCATTTT. This gives the protein CASSESVSDQPQHF. Looking up the rest from reference TRBV2 and TRBJ1-5 gives the full variable domain: EPEVTQTPSHQVTQMGQEVILRCVPISNHLYFYWYRQILGQKVEFLVSFYNNEISEKSEIFDDQFSVERPDGSNFTLKIRSTKLEDSAMYFCASSESVSDQPQHFGDGTRLSIL.

This rearrangement joins TRBV7-6 to TRBJ1-1; D remains ambiguous. Germline lookup yields CDR1 SGHVS and CDR2 FNYEAQ. Deletions cut 4 bases from V and 0 bases from J, with 9 bases between. This CDR3 spans 14 amino acids. CDR3 residues: CASSSIEVNTEAFF. Here the CDR3 DNA reads TGTGCCAGCAGCTCAATAGAAGTGAACACTGAAGCTTTCTTT.

The chain carries TRBV2 and TRBJ1-4; TRBD1 matches 10 bases. The ends lost 6 bases at V and 0 bases at J; junction bases unmatched: 1. The CDR3 loop spans 15 amino acids. Germline lookup yields CDR1 SNHLY and CDR2 FYNNEI. The CDR3 reads CASSGQGATNEKLFF. The DNA of the CDR3 is TGTGCCAGCAGCGGACAGGGGGCAACTAATGAAAAACTGTTTTTT.

The chain has TRBV2 and TRBJ2-1; maybe TRBD1 (6 bases). There are 15 residues in the CDR3. Between the trimmed V and J ends, which lost 3 bases and 10 bases, there was a span of 19 bases. CDR1 is SNHLY and CDR2 is FYNNEI in the germline V gene. The CDR3, as DNA: TGTGCCAGCAGTGAGGGGCAGGGGAGAGGAGTGGAGCAGTTCTTC. Residues: CASSEGQGRGVEQFF.

The CDR3 DNA reads TGTGCCAGCAGCTTGACTAGCACAGATACGCAGTATTTT. Its translation: CASSLTSTDTQYF. The chain joins TRBV5-4 to TRBJ2-3; D gene unclear. This CDR3 is built from 13 residues. Germline V gene lookup returns CDR1 SGHNT and CDR2 YYREEE (reference sequence). The V end lost 1 base, the J end lost 0 bases, and 3 bases lay between the germline ends.

This chain uses TRBV5-8 with TRBJ1-2, with 7 bases aligning to TRBD1. The CDR3 is 15 residues long. The trim removed 6 bases at V and 3 bases at J, leaving 11 bases unmatched. CDR1 and CDR2 from the germline V gene are SGHTS and YDEGEE. DNA of the CDR3: TGTGCCAGCATTGGTCGACAGGGATCCTACTATGGCTACACCTTC. It translates to CASIGRQGSYYGYTF.

This clonotype has just a few counts. The chain carries TRBV6-1 and TRBJ2-7; D is ambiguous. Germline-derived CDR1 and CDR2 are MNHNS and SASEGT. Trimming took 9 bases from V and 3 from J, leaving 30 bases between them. The length of the CDR3 is 18 residues. CDR3 sequence: CASRPRSQTKSWDYEQYF. The DNA of the CDR3 is TGTGCCAGTAGGCCCCGTAGCCAAACGAAATCTTGGGACTACGAGCAGTACTTC.